The 11 T cell receptor beta chains presented below share a single source sample, sequenced in a study of type 1 regulatory T cells. Using its own MiXCR run on the reads, TCRdb lists one record per CDR3 protein. Among about 5,800 distinct CDR3 sequences listed, 27% were seen once. No cognate antigen is known for these TCRs. The sequenced sample was cultured T cells, either the whole culture or a sorted T cell fraction (not recorded which). The sample's subset: Tr1-enriched cell product generated in vitro against host alloantigens. The receptors were gathered from a human donor in good health.

This clonotype is medium-sized. The chain recombines TRBV15 with TRBJ1-2; the D gene is possibly TRBD1 (5 bases). Germline V gene sequence: CDR1 LNHNV, CDR2 YYDKDF (reference sequence). The CDR3 loop spans 14 amino acids. Trimming removed 3 bases at V and 2 bases at J, with 10 bases between. CDR3 amino acids: CATSSSRANYGYTF. The CDR3 nucleotides read TGTGCCACCAGCAGTAGCAGGGCCAACTATGGCTACACCTTC.

The chain couples TRBV7-2 to TRBJ2-5; D perhaps matches TRBD2 (5 bases). The V gene lost 3 bases and the J gene lost 7 bases, with 12 bases spanning the gap. The CDR3 contains 13 residues. Germline CDR1 SGHTA, CDR2 FQGNSA. CDR3 DNA: TGTGCCAGCAGCTTCACCGGGGTGGGGACCCAGTACTTC. This sequence encodes CASSFTGVGTQYF.

This clonotype is medium-sized in the sample. The rearrangement uses TRBV7-2 and TRBJ2-3, with D perhaps matching TRBD1 (6 bases). Deletions cut 5 bases from V and 5 bases from J, with 11 bases between. This CDR3 contains 13 residues. Germline V gene sequence: CDR1 SGHTA, CDR2 FQGNSA. CDR3: CASSPRRGDTQYF. The CDR3 nucleotides are TGTGCCAGCAGCCCCCGCAGGGGAGATACGCAGTATTTT.

This clonotype appeared many times. The chain combines TRBV7-2 with TRBJ1-2; D is unresolved. This CDR3 has 15 residues. With 5 bases removed from V and 3 bases from J, the gap between germline ends came to 16 bases. Germline values: CDR1 SGHTA, CDR2 FQGNSA. In nucleotides, the CDR3 is TGTGCCAGCAGCCTTAGCTGGGGTGCGGACTATGGCTACACCTTC. This encodes CASSLSWGADYGYTF.

The J gene is TRBJ2-3, the V gene TRBV5-1; D is ambiguous. The CDR3 covers 12 residues. Per germline, CDR1 SGHRS and CDR2 YFSETQ. V lost 1 base to trimming and J lost 2 bases, with 2 bases between them. The CDR3 spells CASSLHTDTQYF. CDR3 DNA: TGCGCCAGCAGCTTGCACACAGATACGCAGTATTTT.

This clonotype is labeled medium-sized. Sequence at one end of the junction differs from germline and may be a read error. The V gene is TRBV7-7, the J gene TRBJ2-2, with 12 bases aligning to TRBD1. Germline V gene lookup returns CDR1 SSHAT and CDR2 FNYEAQ (reference sequence). This CDR3 comprises 17 residues. The CDR3, as DNA: TGTGCTAGCAGCCCCGTTCCGGGACAGGGGGCCACCGGGGAGCTGTTTTTT. Its protein is CASSPVPGQGATGELFF.

The chain joins TRBV28 to TRBJ2-7; the match to TRBD1 covers 7 bases. Germline CDR1 and CDR2: MDHEN and SYDVKM. The length of the CDR3 is 13 residues. With 8 bases clipped from V and 5 bases from J, the junction kept 9 bases outside the gene matches. The CDR3 nucleotides read TGTGCCAGCGAAGCTTCCGGGACAGACGAGCAGTACTTC. The encoded protein is CASEASGTDEQYF.

This clonotype ranks as medium-sized. The chain links TRBV5-1 to TRBJ2-6, with TRBD1 matching over 7 bases. This CDR3 contains 15 residues. CDR1 and CDR2 from the germline V gene are SGHRS and YFSETQ. V shed 5 bases, J shed 2 bases, and the junction held 4 bases outside the gene matches. In DNA, the CDR3 is TGCGCCAGCAGAGGGACAGCGACTGGGGCCAACGTCCTGACTTTC. This translates into CASRGTATGANVLTF. Full variable domain (outside the CDR3, taken from reference TRBV5-1 and TRBJ2-6): KAGVTQTPRYLIKTRGQQVTLSCSPISGHRSVSWYQQTPGQGLQFLFEYFSETQRNKGNFPGRFSGRQFSNSRSEMNVSTLELGDSALYLCASRGTATGANVLTFGAGSRLTVL.

This clonotype was recorded at least ten times. V and J are TRBV3-1 and TRBJ1-5; 8 nucleotides match TRBD1. Losses at the gene ends were 5 bases for V and 7 bases for J; bases not matched to a gene: 4. Germline V gene sequence: CDR1 LGHDT, CDR2 YNNKEL (reference sequence). CDR3 size: 13 residues. The CDR3 DNA sequence: TGTGCCAGCAGCGGTACAGGGGGACAGCCCCAGCATTTT. It is translated as CASSGTGGQPQHF.

This clonotype is medium-sized within its sample. This chain joins TRBV7-2 and TRBJ1-6, with a weak D call TRBD1 (5 bases). The CDR3 extends over 15 amino acids. Germline V lookup: CDR1 SGHTA, CDR2 FQGNSA. The germline V and J ends were trimmed by 5 bases and 6 bases, with 14 bases remaining between them. CDR3 sequence reads: CASSILSGANSPLHF. CDR3 bases: TGTGCCAGCAGCATCCTTTCTGGGGCTAATTCACCCCTCCACTTT.

This clonotype was seen at least ten times. V gene TRBV19 combines with J gene TRBJ2-2; D possibly corresponds to TRBD1 (6 bases). Germline loops: CDR1 LNHDA, CDR2 SQIVND (reference sequence). With 6 bases removed from V and 5 bases from J, the gap between germline ends came to 13 bases. CDR3 length: 14 amino acids. Here the CDR3 DNA reads TGTGCCAGTAGGACGGACAGCACTACCGGGGAGCTGTTTTTT. This codes for CASRTDSTTGELFF. The entire variable domain, with the rest obtained from reference TRBV19 and TRBJ2-2, is as follows: DGGITQSPKYLFRKEGQNVTLSCEQNLNHDAMYWYRQDPGQGLRLIYYSQIVNDFQKGDIAEGYSVSREKKESFPLTVTSAQKNPTAFYLCASRTDSTTGELFFGEGSRLTVL.